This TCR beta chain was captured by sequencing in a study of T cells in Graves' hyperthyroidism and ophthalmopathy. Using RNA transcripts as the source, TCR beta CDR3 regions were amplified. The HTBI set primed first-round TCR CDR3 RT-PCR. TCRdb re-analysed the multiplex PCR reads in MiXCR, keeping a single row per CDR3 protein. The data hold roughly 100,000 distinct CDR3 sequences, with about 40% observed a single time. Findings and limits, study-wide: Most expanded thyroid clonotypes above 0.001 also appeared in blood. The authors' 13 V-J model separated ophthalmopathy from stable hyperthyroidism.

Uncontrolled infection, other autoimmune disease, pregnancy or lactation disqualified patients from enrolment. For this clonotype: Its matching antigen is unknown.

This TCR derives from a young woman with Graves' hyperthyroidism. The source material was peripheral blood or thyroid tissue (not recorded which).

CDR3 sequence reads: CASSQAGLSSYNEQFF. CDR3 DNA sequence: TGTGCCAGCAGCCAAGCGGGACTGAGCTCCTACAATGAGCAGTTCTTC. V usage is TRBV7-2 and J usage is TRBJ2-1, with 7 bases that match TRBD2. V was clipped by 5 bases and J by 0 bases; unmatched bases: 7. CDR1 SGHTA and CDR2 FQGNSA come from the germline V gene. The CDR3 is 16 residues long.